Listed below are T cell receptor beta chains from one sample, sequenced in a study of cytomegalovirus exposure and HLA in healthy donors. Assay: immunoSEQ multiplex PCR; the TCRdb copy retains only in-frame clones and omits some. Seen here are under 70,000 clones, about 89% observed once, and the top ten hold over 1.5%. Sequencing was carried out using PBMCs. The receptor set was obtained from a woman between 18 and 30 years old in good health and CMV-seronegative. CDR3s include the opening cysteine and the closing phenylalanine or tryptophan. The D gene is left open where the match is weak. Clone size is shown for a subset of rows, as once, few, many or a class of expanded clone.

V	size	D	J	CDR3	DNA
TRBV12-2	.	.	TRBJ2-1	CASRLVRSSGESNEQFF	TGTGCAAGTCGCTTAGTCCGCTCTAGCGGGGAATCGAATGAGCAGTTCTTC
TRBV30	.	.	TRBJ2-1	CAWSDSGAGSLYQFF	TGTGCCTGGAGTGACTCAGGGGCGGGTAGTCTATATCAGTTCTTC
TRBV7-9	.	.	TRBJ2-7	CASRPQRGFGTYEQYF	TGTGCCAGCAGACCGCAAAGAGGCTTTGGCACCTACGAGCAGTACTTC
TRBV5-1	.	.	TRBJ1-3	CASSLGTGDSGNTIYF	TGCGCCAGCAGCTTAGGGACGGGAGATTCTGGAAACACCATATATTTT
TRBV2	.	.	TRBJ1-6	CASSEIRAGVYSPLHF	TGTGCCAGCAGTGAAATTCGGGCAGGGGTGTATTCACCCCTCCACTTT
TRBV10-3	.	TRBD2	TRBJ2-7	CAIRRPAGDEQYF	TGTGCCATCAGACGTCCAGCGGGGGACGAGCAGTACTTC
TRBV7-9	.	TRBD1	TRBJ2-1	CASSLGDRVVDEQFF	TGTGCCAGCAGCTTAGGGGACAGGGTAGTCGATGAGCAGTTCTTC
TRBV4-1	.	.	TRBJ1-2	CASSQQGPYGYTF	TGCGCCAGCAGCCAACAGGGCCCCTATGGCTACACCTTC
TRBV4-3	.	.	TRBJ1-1	CASSQDQGMNTEAFF	TGCGCCAGCAGCCAAGATCAGGGCATGAACACTGAAGCTTTCTTT
TRBV6-1	.	TRBD2	TRBJ2-4	CASNLAGGPNIQYF	TGTGCCAGCAATCTAGCGGGGGGGCCTAACATTCAGTACTTC
TRBV28	.	.	TRBJ1-2	CASGTQQGPTYTF	TGTGCCAGCGGGACCCAACAGGGTCCGACCTACACCTTC
TRBV7-6	.	.	TRBJ1-5	CASSPVGARGQPQHF	TGTGCCAGCAGCCCAGTGGGGGCGCGAGGTCAGCCCCAGCATTTT
TRBV27	few	TRBD2	TRBJ2-1	CASSSTSVPIGDEQFF	TGTGCCAGCAGTTCCACTAGCGTCCCAATAGGCGATGAGCAGTTCTTC
TRBV30	.	TRBD2	TRBJ2-7	CAWTSGLEQYF	TGTGCCTGGACTAGCGGGCTCGAGCAGTACTTC
TRBV13	once	.	TRBJ2-1	CASSLGLVNEQFF	TGTGCCAGCAGCTTAGGCCTTGTCAATGAGCAGTTCTTC
TRBV7-2	.	TRBD2	TRBJ2-5	CASTSTSGGAWETQYF	TGTGCCAGCACCTCGACTAGCGGGGGGGCATGGGAGACCCAGTACTTC
TRBV28	.	.	TRBJ1-1	CASSRRQVTEAFF	TGTGCCAGCAGTAGAAGACAGGTCACTGAAGCTTTCTTT
TRBV13	.	TRBD2	TRBJ2-3	CASSSGTSGGDTQYF	TGTGCCAGCAGCTCGGGGACTAGCGGGGGCGATACGCAGTATTTT
TRBV30	.	.	TRBJ2-3	CAWSGTPRGTQYF	TGTGCCTGGAGTGGGACACCGAGAGGTACGCAGTATTTT
TRBV5-6	.	.	TRBJ1-1	CASSRRSTGNTEAFF	TGTGCCAGCAGCAGAAGATCAACAGGGAACACTGAAGCTTTCTTT
TRBV5-5	.	.	TRBJ2-7	CASSLGFSTAYEQYF	TGTGCCAGCAGCTTGGGTTTTAGTACAGCATACGAGCAGTACTTC
TRBV5-8	.	TRBD2	TRBJ2-7	CASSLGVLAGTHEQYF	TGTGCCAGCAGCTTGGGGGTCCTAGCGGGAACCCACGAGCAGTACTTC
TRBV5-1	.	TRBD1	TRBJ2-1	CASRGAGGTSYNEQFF	TGCGCCAGCAGGGGGGCAGGGGGAACCTCCTACAATGAGCAGTTCTTC
TRBV4-3	.	.	TRBJ2-5	CASSQDLGGLQETQYF	TGCGCCAGCAGCCAAGATTTGGGCGGGCTGCAAGAGACCCAGTACTTC
TRBV7-9	.	TRBD2	TRBJ2-1	CASSPGLAGSYNEQFF	TGTGCCAGCAGCCCCGGACTAGCGGGCTCCTACAATGAGCAGTTCTTC
TRBV11-1	.	.	TRBJ1-2	CASTPVRGGYGYTF	TGTGCCAGCACCCCGGTCCGGGGTGGCTATGGCTACACCTTC
TRBV14	.	.	TRBJ1-4	CASSLYRPGQANEKLFF	TGTGCCAGCAGCCTATATCGACCGGGACAAGCTAATGAAAAACTGTTTTTT